This is a list of T cell receptor beta chains from one sample in a study of regulatory T cells in long-lasting Graves disease. TCRdb reprocessed the multiplex PCR reads with MiXCR, giving one entry per CDR3 protein. In the table there are approximately 390,000 distinct CDR3 sequences, roughly 17% of which are singletons. The data also belong to a second study, concerning T cells in Graves' hyperthyroidism and ophthalmopathy.

The sample consisted of peripheral blood mononuclear cells (PBMCs), taken at new diagnosis, from a patient treated with antithyroid drugs. All receptors derive from a woman aged 18-30 years with Graves disease. Both conserved end residues are part of each CDR3. A D gene is named only where the DNA matches it firmly. Size tells how often a clone was seen (once, few, many) or the class of an expanded clone, and some rows leave it out.

TRBV3-1,few,TRBJ2-2,-,TGTGCCAGCAGCCAACAGAACACCGGGGAGCTGTTTTTT,CASSQQNTGELFF
TRBV11-2,many,TRBJ2-1,TRBD2,TGTGCCAGCAGCTCCCGAACTAGCGGGAGTTACAATGAGCAGTTCTTC,CASSSRTSGSYNEQFF
TRBV19,-,TRBJ2-1,TRBD2,TGTGCCAGTAGTGAGATAGCGGGAGGCCTCTTCTTC,CASSEIAGGLFF
TRBV24-1,-,TRBJ1-5,-,TGTGCCACCAGTGAGGGGGGGCTTCAGCCCCAGCATTTT,CATSEGGLQPQHF
TRBV29-1,few,TRBJ2-1,-,TGCAGCGTTGGGAATAGGGACGAGCAGTTCTTC,CSVGNRDEQFF
TRBV28,few,TRBJ1-2,-,TGTGCCAGCAGTTTATCCACCCTAAGCGACACCTTC,CASSLSTLSDTF
TRBV7-2,many,TRBJ2-3,TRBD2,TGTGCCAGCAGCTTAGCGCGATTGCGGGGGGGCCTGGATACGCAGTATTTT,CASSLARLRGGLDTQYF
TRBV3-1,many,TRBJ2-5,-,TGTGCCAGCAGCCAAGACACCCAATTATTC,CASSQDTQLF
TRBV2,many,TRBJ2-5,-,TGTGCCAGCAAGTTGGGTCATCAAGAGACCCAGTACTTC,CASKLGHQETQYF
TRBV6-1,-,TRBJ1-3,-,TGTGCCAGCAGCACATTTCTTCCAGGCGGGACTGGAAACACCATATATTTT,CASSTFLPGGTGNTIYF
TRBV18,many,TRBJ2-7,-,TGTGCCAGCTCACCAGAGCTTAAGGGCGAGCAGTACTTC,CASSPELKGEQYF
TRBV5-1,many,TRBJ2-1,-,TGCGCCAGCAGGCTAGGTAGCGGACCCAATGAGCAGTTCTTC,CASRLGSGPNEQFF
TRBV20-1,few,TRBJ1-6,-,TGCAGTGCTAGAACTCAAGTACAGGGAGGGAATTCACCCCTCCACTTT,CSARTQVQGGNSPLHF
TRBV28,few,TRBJ2-7,-,TGTGCCAGCAGCTCCCCTCGCAGGGGCCTCTCCTACGAGCAGTACTTC,CASSSPRRGLSYEQYF
TRBV7-9,many,TRBJ1-6,-,TGTGCCAGCAGCTTACTCGGACCGAAGCCCCGAAATTCACCCCTCCACTTT,CASSLLGPKPRNSPLHF
TRBV11-2,-,TRBJ2-5,-,TGTGCCAGCAGCCACCCGGGACAAGTTCAAGAGACCCGGTACTTC,CASSHPGQVQETRYF
TRBV28,-,TRBJ1-3,-,TGTGCCTGCAGCACCCAGGGACTCGGAAACACCATATATTTT,CACSTQGLGNTIYF